This TCR beta chain was captured in a study of identical twins. This clonotype was found many times. TCRdb reanalysed the 5' RACE reads using MiXCR and keeps one entry per CDR3 protein. The sample consists of about 470,000 distinct CDR3 sequences, 20% to 25% of them appearing once. Germline V gene lookup returns CDR1 SGHAT and CDR2 FQNNGV. CDR3 length: 14 amino acids. V was pared by 5 bases and J by 3 bases, with 11 bases between. These records were also assigned to another study, of T cells expressing NK-cell markers.

The chain is built from TRBV11-2 and TRBJ2-1; D possibly matches TRBD1 or TRBD2 (6 bases each). Sequenced: CD4+ T cells sorted from blood. The sequence was collected from a young woman in good health. CDR3 nucleotides: TGTGCCAGCAGCGCTCGGGGGCTCTACAATGAGCAGTTCTTC. It codes for CASSARGLYNEQFF.